This is a list of T cell receptor beta chains from one sample in a study of T-cell memory formation after mild COVID-19. TCRdb recomputed calls from the 5' RACE reads with MiXCR, one row per CDR3 protein. Of some 290,000 distinct CDR3 sequences detected, 16% appear once; the ten largest clones hold 20% to 25%. The sequenced sample was PBMCs or a T cell subset sorted from them (not recorded which). Source of these receptors: a young man who had mild COVID-19 (a few samples of this study predate the infection). Cell type and time point are not known. Each CDR3 is given with its conserved first and last residue. A D gene is named only where the DNA matches it firmly. A clone size is listed for some rows: how often the clone was seen (once, few, many), or a class if it is expanded.

D: TRBD1
size: many
V: TRBV4-3
J: TRBJ2-7
DNA: TGCGCCAGCAGCTCGACAGGGGGCTTAAACGAGCAGTACTTC
CDR3: CASSSTGGLNEQYF

D: TRBD2
size: few
V: TRBV7-2
J: TRBJ2-3
DNA: TGTGCCAGCAGCTTAGGCCAAGGTGGGGGGGAAGCTACGCAGTATTTT
CDR3: CASSLGQGGGEATQYF

D: TRBD2
size: few
V: TRBV7-2
J: TRBJ2-1
DNA: TGTGCCAGCAGCTTAGTATTGGCTAGCGGGGTCAATGAGCAGTTCTTC
CDR3: CASSLVLASGVNEQFF

D: -
size: few
V: TRBV29-1
J: TRBJ1-5
DNA: TGCAGCGTCCGGGACCCTGATCAGCCCCAGCATTTT
CDR3: CSVRDPDQPQHF

D: TRBD2
size: -
V: TRBV12-3/TRBV12-4
J: TRBJ2-7
DNA: TGTGCCAGCAGTCCTACGGGGGGGGAGCAGTACTTC
CDR3: CASSPTGGEQYF

D: -
size: few
V: TRBV7-2
J: TRBJ1-2
DNA: TGTGCCAGCCCAGGGGTGGGGGGCTACACCTTC
CDR3: CASPGVGGYTF

D: -
size: -
V: TRBV12-3/TRBV12-4
J: TRBJ1-2
DNA: TGTGCCAGCAGTTTAATGGGTGTACGTGGCTACACCTTC
CDR3: CASSLMGVRGYTF

D: TRBD1
size: many
V: TRBV6-2/TRBV6-3
J: TRBJ2-1
DNA: TGTGCCAGCAGTCGACAGGGGGCGGGAAATGAGCAGTTCTTC
CDR3: CASSRQGAGNEQFF

D: TRBD1
size: -
V: TRBV7-9
J: TRBJ1-6
DNA: TGTGCCAGCAGCTACTCGACAGGGAGTCGGGCACCCCTCCACTTT
CDR3: CASSYSTGSRAPLHF

D: -
size: few
V: TRBV11-2
J: TRBJ2-5
DNA: TGTGCCAGCAGCCGGGGACACCAGGAGACCCAGTACTTC
CDR3: CASSRGHQETQYF

D: -
size: -
V: TRBV20-1
J: TRBJ2-7
DNA: TGCAGTGCTAGCGGTAGGGACGGATCCTACGAGCAGTACTTC
CDR3: CSASGRDGSYEQYF

D: -
size: -
V: TRBV6-2/TRBV6-3
J: TRBJ2-7
DNA: TGTGCCAGCAGACACCACAGGGAGTACGAGCAGTACTTC
CDR3: CASRHHREYEQYF

D: TRBD2
size: few
V: TRBV4-2
J: TRBJ2-5
DNA: TGTGCCAGCAGCCAAGATCTAGCGGGGGCGCAAGAGACCCAGTACTTC
CDR3: CASSQDLAGAQETQYF

D: -
size: -
V: TRBV12-3/TRBV12-4
J: TRBJ1-1
DNA: TGTGCCAGCAGTTCCGGACAGCCTTTGAACACTGAAGCTTTCTTT
CDR3: CASSSGQPLNTEAFF

D: TRBD1
size: -
V: TRBV5-1
J: TRBJ2-5
DNA: TGCGCCAGCAGCTCCGGACAGGGAATAGAGACCCAGTACTTC
CDR3: CASSSGQGIETQYF

D: -
size: -
V: TRBV7-2
J: TRBJ1-6
DNA: TGTGCCAGCAGCTTAAGAGAGGCAGGGTCTTCACCCCTCCACTTT
CDR3: CASSLREAGSSPLHF

D: TRBD2
size: many
V: TRBV7-2
J: TRBJ2-3
DNA: TGCGCCAGCAGCTTGCGGGGGAGCACAGATACGCAGTATTTT
CDR3: CASSLRGSTDTQYF

D: TRBD1
size: -
V: TRBV7-8
J: TRBJ1-6
DNA: TGTGCCAGCAGCCCAACCGGGACAGGGATTGCACCCCTCCACTTT
CDR3: CASSPTGTGIAPLHF

D: -
size: few
V: TRBV5-1
J: TRBJ1-1
DNA: TGCGCCAGCAGCCCACGCCAGGGGATTGATGCTTTCTTT
CDR3: CASSPRQGIDAFF

D: -
size: -
V: TRBV20-1
J: TRBJ2-3
DNA: TGCAGTGCCGAAAGCCGGGACTTGGAAGATACGCAGTATTTT
CDR3: CSAESRDLEDTQYF

D: -
size: -
V: TRBV7-2
J: TRBJ1-2
DNA: TGTGCCAGCAGCTTGGGGCCTGGATCCTATGGCTACACCTTC
CDR3: CASSLGPGSYGYTF

D: TRBD2
size: many
V: TRBV11-3
J: TRBJ2-2
DNA: TGTGCCAGCAGCCTAGCGGTCACCGGGGAGCTGTTTTTT
CDR3: CASSLAVTGELFF

D: -
size: few
V: TRBV3-1
J: TRBJ2-3
DNA: TGTGCCAGCGGCCCCAGTCGAACTCGCACAGATACGCAGTATTTT
CDR3: CASGPSRTRTDTQYF

D: TRBD2
size: few
V: TRBV6-2/TRBV6-3
J: TRBJ2-4
DNA: TGTGCCAGCAGCCTGAGCGGGGCCTCCTCAAACATTCAGTACTTC
CDR3: CASSLSGASSNIQYF